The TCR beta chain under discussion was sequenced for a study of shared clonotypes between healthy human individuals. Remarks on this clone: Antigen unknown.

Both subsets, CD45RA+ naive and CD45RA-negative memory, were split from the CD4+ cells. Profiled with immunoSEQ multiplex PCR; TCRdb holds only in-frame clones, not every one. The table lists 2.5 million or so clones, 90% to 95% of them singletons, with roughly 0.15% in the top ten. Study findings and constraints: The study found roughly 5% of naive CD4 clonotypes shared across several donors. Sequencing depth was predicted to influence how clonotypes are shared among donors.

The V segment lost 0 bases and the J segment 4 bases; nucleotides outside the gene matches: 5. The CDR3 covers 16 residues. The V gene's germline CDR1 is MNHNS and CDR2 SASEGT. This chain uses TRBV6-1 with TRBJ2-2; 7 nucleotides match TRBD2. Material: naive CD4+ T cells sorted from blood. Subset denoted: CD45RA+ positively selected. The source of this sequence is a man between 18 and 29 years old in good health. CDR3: CASSEASGRVTGELFF. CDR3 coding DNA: TGTGCCAGCAGTGAAGCAAGTGGGAGGGTCACCGGGGAGCTGTTTTTT.